The 25 T cell receptor beta chains below were found in one sample sequenced in a study of blood T cell repertoires in COVID-19. Some clones are missing from TCRdb's copy, which holds only in-frame ones; the method was immunoSEQ multiplex PCR. Of 95,000 or so clones in the sample, about 85% were seen once. Sequenced input: peripheral blood. The receptors here all came from a man older than 75 with active or convalescent COVID-19.

Here the CDR3 reads CASSLDRGASNTGELFF. In nucleotides, the CDR3 is TGTGCCAGCAGCTTAGATCGGGGGGCCTCGAACACCGGGGAGCTGTTTTTT. The chain employs TRBV11-2 and TRBJ2-2, with TRBD2 as a possible D gene (7 bases). Germline CDR1 and CDR2: SGHAT and FQNNGV. V lost 0 bases, J lost 0 bases, and 11 bases lay in between. The CDR3 covers 17 residues.

V gene TRBV10-3 combines with J gene TRBJ1-2; a possible D gene is TRBD1 (6 bases). CDR1 and CDR2 (germline): ENHRY, SYGVKD. CDR3 size: 14 residues. With 10 bases removed from V and 4 bases from J, the gap between germline ends came to 19 bases. DNA of the CDR3: TGTGCCACCCAACAGGACAGAACCACCTATGGCTACACCTTC. Translated: CATQQDRTTYGYTF.

The chain carries TRBV20-1 and TRBJ1-2, with a tentative D call TRBD1 (6 bases). The CDR3 consists of 13 residues. V was clipped by 3 bases and J by 8 bases, with 16 bases between them. Germline CDR1 reads DFQATT; CDR2 reads SNEGSKA (reference sequence). CDR3 in DNA: TGCAGTGCTAGTACAAGGGGGATAGGCGGCTACACCTTC. Amino acid sequence: CSASTRGIGGYTF.

The CDR3, as DNA: TGTGCCTGGAGTGCGTCCCTAGCGGCTCGATACAATGAGCAGTTCTTC. It codes for CAWSASLAARYNEQFF. The chain couples TRBV30 to TRBJ2-1; TRBD2 matches at 7 bases. Germline V gene lookup returns CDR1 GTSNPN and CDR2 SVGIG (reference sequence). The CDR3 has 16 residues. Trimming at V came to 1 base and at J to 4 bases, leaving 10 bases not matched to a gene.

This clone showed up just a few times. This chain links TRBV27 with TRBJ1-2; D perhaps matches TRBD1 (5 bases). Trimming pared 8 bases from V and 4 bases from J, leaving 23 bases between. Germline V lookup: CDR1 MNHEY, CDR2 SMNVEV (reference sequence). This CDR3 has 16 residues. This chain's CDR3 is CASGKTSGGVGYGYTF. The CDR3 bases are TGTGCCAGCGGAAAGACCTCCGGGGGTGTTGGCTATGGCTACACCTTC.

The chain joins TRBV28 to TRBJ2-3; possible D gene TRBD2, 6 bases. CDR1 is MDHEN and CDR2 is SYDVKM in the germline V gene. V was cut by 4 bases and J by 1 base, with 12 bases left in between. The CDR3 runs 15 residues. CDR3 DNA: TGTGCCAGCAGTTCGAGGTGGGGGGGCACAGATACGCAGTATTTT. Translating it yields CASSSRWGGTDTQYF.

The rearrangement joins TRBV4-1 to TRBJ1-3, with D perhaps TRBD1 (6 bases). V was pared by 0 bases and J by 2 bases, with 11 bases between. There are 16 residues in the CDR3. The germline CDR1 and CDR2 sequences are MGHRA and YSYEKL. The CDR3 loop reads CASSQDWQGTGNTIYF. The CDR3 nucleotides read TGCGCCAGCAGCCAAGATTGGCAGGGGACTGGAAACACCATATATTTT.

The DNA of the CDR3 is TGCGCCAGCAGCCAAGATGCAGGGGAAGGTCAGCCCCAGCATTTT. Its protein product is CASSQDAGEGQPQHF. The chain recombines TRBV4-3 with TRBJ1-5, with D perhaps matching TRBD1 (6 bases). The CDR3 consists of 15 residues. The ends were cut back, 0 bases at V and 6 bases at J, with 12 bases in the middle. Germline V gene data show CDR1 as LGHNA and CDR2 as YSLEER.

The genes are TRBV18 and TRBJ2-2; a possible D gene is TRBD1 (6 bases). Trimming removed 5 bases at V and 0 bases at J, with 16 bases between. Germline V gene lookup returns CDR1 KGHSH and CDR2 LQKENI. This CDR3 has 17 amino acids. The CDR3 nucleotides are TGTGCCAGCTCAGAAAGGACAGCTACCCCGAACACCGGGGAGCTGTTTTTT. Translated: CASSERTATPNTGELFF.

In its sample, this clone was seen a few times. This chain connects TRBV3-1 (or the pseudogene TRBV3-2) to TRBJ1-2; tentatively, D is TRBD1 (6 bases). The CDR3 contains 14 residues. Trimming shortened V by 4 bases and J by 4 bases, and 13 bases separated the two germline ends. CDR1 is LGHDT and CDR2 is YNNKEL in the germline V gene (reference sequence). The CDR3 loop reads CASSPPDSLYGYTF. DNA of the CDR3: TGTGCCAGCAGCCCCCCGGACAGTCTCTATGGCTACACCTTC.

The table lists this clone with a count of one. J is TRBJ2-1 and V is TRBV5-1, with 12 positions matching TRBD2. The germline gives CDR1 SGHRS, CDR2 YFSETQ. Trimming cost V 0 bases and J 15 bases; bases outside gene matches: 10. CDR3 length: 15 residues. The CDR3: CASSLELAGGPDGFF. The DNA for the CDR3 is TGCGCCAGCAGCTTGGAGCTAGCGGGGGGGCCGGATGGGTTCTTC.

The V and J genes are TRBV7-9 and TRBJ2-7; 8 bases agree with TRBD1. In germline, CDR1 is SEHNR, CDR2 FQNEAQ (reference sequence). This CDR3 is 14 amino acids long. V lost 1 base to trimming and J lost 4 bases; unmatched junction nucleotides: 3. CDR3 amino acids: CASSLGQGMYEQYF. DNA for the CDR3: TGTGCCAGCAGCTTAGGACAGGGGATGTACGAGCAGTACTTC.

The chain has TRBV4-3 and TRBJ2-1, with 8 bases identical to TRBD2. Trimming at V came to 0 bases and at J to 2 bases, leaving 3 bases not matched to a gene. The CDR3 covers 16 residues. In germline, CDR1 is LGHNA, CDR2 YSLEER. The CDR3 nucleotides are TGCGCCAGCAGCCAAGAACGGGGGGGGCCCTACAATGAGCAGTTCTTC. Translated, it gives CASSQERGGPYNEQFF.

The V gene is TRBV7-9, the J gene TRBJ1-5; D is unresolved. Between the trimmed V and J ends, which lost 8 bases and 1 base, there was a span of 12 bases. Germline CDR1 is SEHNR and CDR2 is FQNEAQ (reference sequence). The CDR3 has 14 residues. The CDR3 loop is CASAWGGSNQPQHF. CDR3 DNA sequence: TGTGCCAGCGCATGGGGAGGAAGCAATCAGCCCCAGCATTTT.

This CDR3 reads CASSLSSGKENEQFF. The CDR3 coding sequence is TGTGCCAGCAGCTTAAGTAGCGGGAAGGAGAATGAGCAGTTCTTC. The V and J genes are TRBV7-9 and TRBJ2-1; TRBD2 aligns across 8 bases. The CDR3 is 15 residues long. Germline CDR1 is SEHNR and CDR2 is FQNEAQ (reference sequence). J gave up 7 bases and V 2 bases, and 7 bases lay outside the gene matches.

CDR3 DNA: TGTGCCAGCTTCAAAAAACTGTTTTTT. It is translated as CASFKKLFF. This chain uses TRBV12-3 or TRBV12-4 with TRBJ1-4; D call uncertain. The CDR3 consists of 9 residues. V lost 8 bases, J lost 9 bases, and 4 bases lay in between.

This chain joins TRBV27 and TRBJ2-3; unclear D gene. Trimming shortened V by 5 bases and J by 1 base, and 4 bases separated the two germline ends. Germline CDR1 MNHEY, CDR2 SMNVEV (reference sequence). The CDR3 sequence is 12 residues long. CDR3 residues: CASSPGTDTQYF. CDR3 nucleotides: TGTGCCAGCAGTCCCGGCACAGATACGCAGTATTTT.

The V gene is TRBV27, the J gene TRBJ2-3; 9 bases match TRBD1. CDR3 length: 14 amino acids. CDR1 is MNHEY, CDR2 SMNVEV, per germline (reference sequence). Trimming cost V 7 bases and J 1 base; bases outside gene matches: 3. CDR3 in amino acids: CASNRQGGTDTQYF. The DNA of the CDR3 is TGTGCCAGCAACAGACAGGGGGGCACAGATACGCAGTATTTT.

The chain has TRBV9 and TRBJ2-1; the match to TRBD2 covers 12 bases. Germline CDR1 and CDR2: SGDLS and YYNGEE. The junction had 1 base not matched to a gene; V was cut back by 0 bases and J by 6 bases. This CDR3 spans 15 amino acids. For the CDR3, the DNA is TGTGCCAGCAGCGTAGTACTAGCGGGGGGCAATGAGCAGTTCTTC. Translation: CASSVVLAGGNEQFF.

This sequence joins TRBV9 and TRBJ2-5; 13 bases align to TRBD2. The CDR3 spans 16 residues. Trimming removed 3 bases from V and 9 bases from J; junction bases left unmatched: 11. Germline CDR1 SGDLS, CDR2 YYNGEE. CDR3 DNA: TGTGCCAGCAGCGGCGCCGGGACTAGCGGGGCCCAGCCCCAGTACTTC. This encodes CASSGAGTSGAQPQYF.

This chain links TRBV7-2 with TRBJ1-5; a weak D match, TRBD1 (6 bases). This CDR3 region has 15 residues. The germline CDR1 and CDR2 sequences are SGHTA and FQGNSA. Trimming left V 5 bases short and J 1 base short, with 12 bases between. CDR3 sequence reads: CASSPRGGSNQPQHF. The CDR3 region has the DNA TGTGCCAGCAGCCCGAGGGGGGGGAGCAATCAGCCCCAGCATTTT.

The chain links TRBV10-2 to TRBJ2-5; D not certain. The germline V gene has CDR1 WSHSY and CDR2 SAAADI. Trimming removed 6 bases from V and 3 bases from J, with 8 bases in between. The CDR3 covers 12 residues. The CDR3: CASRTSEETQYF. The CDR3, as DNA: TGCGCCAGCAGGACATCGGAAGAGACCCAGTACTTC.

The chain combines TRBV5-4 with TRBJ1-4, with 12 bases aligning to TRBD1. The V gene's germline CDR1 is SGHNT and CDR2 YYREEE (reference sequence). The CDR3 spans 15 residues. The V and J ends lost 3 bases and 6 bases, in that order; junction bases with no gene match: 3. CDR3 sequence: CASSSGTGGDEKLFF. CDR3 bases: TGTGCCAGCAGCTCAGGGACAGGGGGCGATGAAAAACTGTTTTTT.

This chain joins TRBV5-1 and TRBJ2-1, with 9 bases lining up with TRBD1. V shed 2 bases and J 0 bases; nucleotides not matched to a gene: 9. The CDR3 has 18 amino acids. Germline lookup yields CDR1 SGHRS and CDR2 YFSETQ. DNA of the CDR3: TGCGCCAGCAGCTTAGAGGGGACAGGGATTACCTCCTACAATGAGCAGTTCTTC. It is translated as CASSLEGTGITSYNEQFF.

CDR3 in DNA: TGCAGCGTTGAAGTAGCGGGGGCACCACCATCCAATCAGCCCCAGCATTTT. It is translated as CSVEVAGAPPSNQPQHF. The chain carries TRBV29-1 and TRBJ1-5, with D possibly being TRBD1 (6 bases). V lost 1 base and J 3 bases, leaving 19 bases between the germline ends. The CDR3 is 17 residues long. Germline CDR1 reads SQVTM; CDR2 reads ANQGSEA.